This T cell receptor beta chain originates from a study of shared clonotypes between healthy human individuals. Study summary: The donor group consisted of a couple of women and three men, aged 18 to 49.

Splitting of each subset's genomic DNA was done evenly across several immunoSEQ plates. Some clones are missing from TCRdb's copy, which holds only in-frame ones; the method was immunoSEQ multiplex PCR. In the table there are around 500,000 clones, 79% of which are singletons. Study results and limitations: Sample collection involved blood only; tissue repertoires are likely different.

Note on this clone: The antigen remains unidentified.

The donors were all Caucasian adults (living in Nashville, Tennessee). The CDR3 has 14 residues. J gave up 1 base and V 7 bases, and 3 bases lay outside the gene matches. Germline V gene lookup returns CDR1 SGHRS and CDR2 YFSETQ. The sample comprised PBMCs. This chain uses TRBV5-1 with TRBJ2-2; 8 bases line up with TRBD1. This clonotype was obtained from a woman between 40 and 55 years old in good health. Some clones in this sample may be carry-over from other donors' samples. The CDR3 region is CASSGGQNTGELFF. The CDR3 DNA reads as TGCGCCAGCTCAGGGGGCCAGAACACCGGGGAGCTGTTTTTT.